Below, 8 T cell receptor beta chains from the same sample are listed, as sequenced in a study of blood T cell repertoires in COVID-19. The data were produced by immunoSEQ multiplex PCR, yet TCRdb's version contains in-frame clones alone and is incomplete. The table lists about 150,000 clones, around three quarters of them singletons. Sample: peripheral blood. The receptors were sampled from a man aged 80 or over with acute or convalescent COVID-19.

The gene calls are TRBV6-2 or TRBV6-3 and TRBJ2-7, with D possibly being TRBD2 (6 bases). The CDR3 totals 16 residues. CDR1 MNHEY and CDR2 SVGEGT come from the germline V gene. V shed 6 bases and J shed 2 bases, with 20 bases lying between them. CDR3: CASSSTLSGGTYEQYF. In nucleotides, the CDR3 is TGTGCCAGCAGCTCGACTCTTAGCGGAGGCACCTACGAGCAGTACTTC.

The V gene is TRBV5-4, the J gene TRBJ2-1, with TRBD1 identical over 11 bases. This CDR3 has 19 amino acids. With V trimmed by 0 bases and J by 7 bases, 15 bases remained unmatched. Germline V CDR1 and CDR2: SGHNT, YYREEE (reference sequence). The CDR3 sequence: CASSLGGQGVLGRRNEQFF. DNA of the CDR3: TGTGCCAGCAGCTTGGGGGGACAGGGGGTTTTGGGCCGGCGGAATGAGCAGTTCTTC.

This clone was picked up one time. J is TRBJ2-1 and V is TRBV5-1, with D perhaps matching TRBD2 (5 bases). The CDR3 runs to 15 residues. Germline CDR1 is SGHRS and CDR2 is YFSETQ. V gave up 0 bases and J gave up 9 bases, with 16 bases separating them. The CDR3 reads CASSLATSRVGEQFF. In DNA form, the CDR3 reads TGCGCCAGCAGCTTGGCTACGTCGCGGGTTGGTGAGCAGTTCTTC.

This chain uses TRBV9 with TRBJ1-5, with D possibly TRBD1 on 5 matching bases. Trimming left V 0 bases short and J 1 base short, with 8 bases between. CDR3 length equals 15 residues. In germline, CDR1 is SGDLS, CDR2 YYNGEE. CDR3 sequence: CASSVGQLSNQPQHF. The CDR3 region has the DNA TGTGCCAGCAGCGTAGGACAGTTAAGCAATCAGCCCCAGCATTTT. Combining the CDR3 with reference TRBV9 and TRBJ1-5 gives the whole variable domain DSGVTQTPKHLITATGQRVTLRCSPRSGDLSVYWYQQSLDQGLQFLIQYYNGEERAKGNILERFSAQQFPDLHSELNLSSLELGDSALYFCASSVGQLSNQPQHFGDGTRLSIL.

DNA of the CDR3: TGTGCCAGTAGTAGGAGCTCCTATAATTCACCCCTCCACTTT. Translating gives CASSRSSYNSPLHF. The V gene is TRBV19, the J gene TRBJ1-6; D uncertain. Germline V lookup: CDR1 LNHDA, CDR2 SQIVND (reference sequence). The ends were cut back, 4 bases at V and 0 bases at J, with 4 bases in the middle. The CDR3 is made up of 14 amino acids.

J is TRBJ2-3 and V is TRBV5-1, with 9 nucleotides matching TRBD2. The CDR3 extends over 15 amino acids. The V segment lost 0 bases and the J segment 6 bases; nucleotides outside the gene matches: 5. CDR1 is SGHRS and CDR2 is YFSETQ in the germline V gene. The CDR3 DNA is TGCGCCAGCAGCTTGGACGGGACTAGCAGGGATACGCAGTATTTT. It yields the protein CASSLDGTSRDTQYF.

The chain recombines TRBV5-6 with TRBJ2-5, with 9 positions matching TRBD2. V shed 1 base and J 0 bases; nucleotides not matched to a gene: 4. Germline V gene lookup returns CDR1 SGHDT and CDR2 YYEEEE. This CDR3 has 16 residues. CDR3 nucleotides: TGTGCCAGCAGCTTGTTCCTAGCGGGGTACCAAGAGACCCAGTACTTC. This gives the protein CASSLFLAGYQETQYF.

This chain connects TRBV6-4 to TRBJ2-3; TRBD1 aligns across 8 bases. Germline CDR1 is MRHNA and CDR2 is SNTAGT. Trimming removed 6 bases from V and 14 bases from J; junction bases left unmatched: 10. The CDR3 runs to 12 residues. The CDR3 region has the DNA TGTGCCAGCAGCCCGACAGGGGAAAGGTGGTATTTT. It specifies CASSPTGERWYF.